These 19 T cell receptor beta chains came from one sample sequenced in a study of cytomegalovirus exposure and HLA in healthy donors. The repertoire was sequenced with immunoSEQ multiplex PCR; TCRdb's copy has only in-frame clones and lacks some. The top ten clones hold less than 2% of a sample with under 110,000 clones, about 88% of them seen once. Sequencing was done on a sample of PBMCs. These receptor sequences come from a woman aged 18-35 years in good health and CMV-seropositive.

The chain carries TRBV9 and TRBJ1-6; D not certain. The length of the CDR3 is 16 residues. The V gene lost 0 bases and the J gene lost 0 bases, with 7 bases spanning the gap. The germline CDR1 and CDR2 sequences are SGDLS and YYNGEE. CDR3 DNA sequence: TGTGCCAGCAGCGTAGGAGAGAGCTCCTATAATTCACCCCTCCACTTT. As protein: CASSVGESSYNSPLHF.

The chain couples TRBV28 to TRBJ2-5; D is undetermined. CDR3 size: 15 residues. V lost 2 bases and J lost 0, with 10 bases in between. Germline CDR1 and CDR2: MDHEN and SYDVKM. The CDR3 DNA follows: TGTGCCAGCAGTTTAATGGCATTGTACCAAGAGACCCAGTACTTC. Translating it yields CASSLMALYQETQYF.

The rearrangement links TRBV4-3 to TRBJ1-2; D might be TRBD1 (6 bases). V dropped 5 bases and J dropped 5 bases, with 12 bases sitting between them. The CDR3 spans 13 residues. Per the germline V gene, CDR1 is LGHNA and CDR2 is YSLEER. The CDR3 loop is CASSLTGVYGYTF. The CDR3 DNA follows: TGCGCCAGCAGCTTGACAGGAGTTTATGGCTACACCTTC.

This chain links TRBV5-1 with TRBJ2-3; 8 bases line up with TRBD2. The V segment lost 3 bases and the J segment 0 bases; nucleotides outside the gene matches: 9. Germline CDR1 SGHRS, CDR2 YFSETQ. The CDR3 sequence is 17 residues long. The CDR3, as DNA: TGCGCCAGCAGCTACACTCGGGGGGGGTCTAGCACAGATACGCAGTATTTT. It encodes CASSYTRGGSSTDTQYF.

V usage is TRBV9 and J usage is TRBJ1-5; TRBD1 agrees at 9 bases. The CDR3 is 15 residues long. V lost 0 bases to trimming and J lost 8 bases; unmatched junction nucleotides: 6. Per germline, CDR1 SGDLS and CDR2 YYNGEE. The CDR3 here is CASSVAGTGHEPQHF. Here the CDR3 DNA reads TGTGCCAGCAGCGTAGCCGGGACAGGGCATGAGCCCCAGCATTTT.

The chain recombines TRBV13 with TRBJ2-7; D remains unclear. Germline-derived CDR1 and CDR2 are PRHDT and FYEKMQ (reference sequence). The V end lost 0 bases, the J end lost 1 base, and 7 bases lay between the germline ends. The CDR3 extends over 14 amino acids. CDR3 amino acids: CASSLGSQSYEQYF. The CDR3 DNA is TGTGCCAGCAGCTTAGGCTCACAGTCCTACGAGCAGTACTTC.

This chain connects TRBV19 to TRBJ2-2; 7 nucleotides line up with TRBD2. From germline, CDR1 is LNHDA and CDR2 SQIVND (reference sequence). This CDR3 comprises 15 residues. V lost 5 bases, J lost 2 bases, and 5 bases stayed unmatched. CDR3 sequence (DNA): TGTGCCAGTAGTGAGCCGGGACTAAACACCGGGGAGCTGTTTTTT. This codes for CASSEPGLNTGELFF.

The sample holds a few counts of this clone. The chain uses TRBV6-1 and TRBJ2-7; the D gene is possibly TRBD1 (6 bases). Germline V gives CDR1 MNHNS, CDR2 SASEGT. CDR3 length equals 13 residues. V was pared by 5 bases and J by 3 bases, with 11 bases between. The CDR3 DNA reads TGTGCCAGCAGTTCTGAACAGGGCTACGAGCAGTACGTC. This translates into CASSSEQGYEQYV.

V and J are TRBV29-1 and TRBJ1-1; no definite D call. The germline V gene encodes CDR1 SQVTM and CDR2 ANQGSEA. V was shortened by 6 bases and J by 1 base, with 15 bases between the two germline ends. CDR3 length: 14 amino acids. The CDR3, as DNA: TGCAGCGTGGCGCGACATCTCTCGAACACTGAAGCTTTCTTT. Encoded protein: CSVARHLSNTEAFF. The complete variable domain, with remaining parts taken from reference TRBV29-1 and TRBJ1-1, reads SAVISQKPSRDICQRGTSLTIQCQVDSQVTMMFWYRQQPGQSLTLIATANQGSEATYESGFVIDKFPISRPNLTFSTLTVSNMSPEDSSIYLCSVARHLSNTEAFFGQGTRLTVV.

This chain links TRBV4-1 with TRBJ1-6, with D uncertain. V lost 2 bases and J lost 5, with 13 bases in between. The CDR3 totals 16 residues. Germline V lookup: CDR1 MGHRA, CDR2 YSYEKL. CDR3 coding DNA: TGCGCCAGCAGCCAACAAAGGTACGGAGATAATTCACCCCTCCACTTT. This sequence encodes CASSQQRYGDNSPLHF.

The rearrangement uses TRBV23-1 and TRBJ1-2; 7 bases line up with TRBD1. TRBV23-1 is an ORF, and what it does is uncertain. The V gene end was trimmed by 4 bases and the J gene end by 4 bases; junction bases not matched to a gene: 9. The CDR3 is made up of 15 amino acids. The CDR3 sequence is CASSRVEGARYGYTF. The CDR3, as DNA: TGCGCCAGCAGTCGGGTGGAGGGGGCGCGCTATGGCTACACCTTC.

V and J are TRBV11-2 and TRBJ2-2, with a possible D match to TRBD1 (6 bases). The CDR3 length is 16 residues. V lost 0 bases and J lost 6, with 14 bases in between. Germline V lookup: CDR1 SGHAT, CDR2 FQNNGV. The CDR3 nucleotides read TGTGCCAGCAGCTTAGAAAGGAACAGGGTGGCCGGGGAGCTGTTTTTT. Protein: CASSLERNRVAGELFF.

V is TRBV12-1 and J is TRBJ2-7; the D call in the table, TRBD2, was not verified against the DNA. TRBV12-1 is annotated as a pseudogene. The length of the CDR3 is 17 residues. The CDR3 DNA follows: TGTGCCAGCCGGTGGGGTAGCGGGGGCGAAATCGTCCACGAGCAGTACGTC. Translating gives CASRWGSGGEIVHEQYV.

The rearrangement uses TRBV6-5 and TRBJ2-7; 11 bases align to TRBD1. CDR3 size: 15 residues. The germline V gene encodes CDR1 MNHEY and CDR2 SVGAGI. J lost 2 bases, V lost 5 bases, and 5 bases had no gene match. The CDR3, as DNA: TGTGCCAGCAGTCACGGGGGACAGGGGGCCTACGAGCAGTACTTC. It encodes CASSHGGQGAYEQYF.

This rearrangement joins TRBV4-1 to TRBJ1-2; the match to TRBD1 covers 7 bases. V lost 0 bases and J lost 4; bases outside the gene matches: 5. The CDR3 loop spans 15 amino acids. Germline loops: CDR1 MGHRA, CDR2 YSYEKL. The CDR3: CASSQDRGGIYGYTF. The CDR3 coding sequence is TGCGCCAGCAGCCAAGATCGAGGGGGCATCTATGGCTACACCTTC.

The chain recombines TRBV29-1 with TRBJ2-2; tentative D call: TRBD2 (7 bases). Germline assignment: CDR1 SQVTM and CDR2 ANQGSEA. This CDR3 is built from 16 residues. V lost 4 bases, J lost 3 bases, and 18 bases lay in between. The CDR3 DNA reads as TGCAGCGTTGTTGGGGGGCGGGGGACATACACCGGGGAGCTGTTTTTT. The encoded protein is CSVVGGRGTYTGELFF.

The V gene is TRBV4-3, the J gene TRBJ2-2; 8 positions match TRBD2. There are 18 residues in the CDR3. The germline V gene has CDR1 LGHNA and CDR2 YSLEER. V was clipped by 0 bases and J by 7 bases; unmatched bases: 13. The CDR3 DNA reads as TGCGCCAGCAGCCAAGAGACTAGGGGGACTAGATATATCGGGGAGCTGTTTTTT. It is translated as CASSQETRGTRYIGELFF.

CDR3 sequence reads: CASSKVRVRRQGKEGEIYEQYF. The CDR3 DNA reads TGTGCCAGCAGCAAAGTACGGGTGAGGCGGCAGGGGAAGGAAGGGGAAATCTACGAGCAGTACTTC. This chain links TRBV21-1 with TRBJ2-7; the table's D call, TRBD1, was not checked against the DNA. TRBV21-1 is a documented pseudogene. The CDR3 is made up of 22 amino acids.

The chain joins TRBV10-3 to TRBJ1-5, with 8 nucleotides matching TRBD1. This CDR3 region has 16 residues. J gave up 2 bases and V 6 bases, and 9 bases lay outside the gene matches. The germline V gene has CDR1 ENHRY and CDR2 SYGVKD. The CDR3 DNA sequence: TGTGCCATCAGCTCGGGACAGGCGAACGGCAATCAGCCCCAGCATTTT. This sequence encodes CAISSGQANGNQPQHF.